These 21 T cell receptor beta chains were sequenced from one sample in a study of cytomegalovirus exposure and HLA in healthy donors. 60 Vbeta and 13 Jbeta primers were used in PCR. TCRdb's copy holds only in-frame clones and misses some; the assay was immunoSEQ multiplex PCR. This listing includes 100,000 to 150,000 clones. Sequenced input: PBMCs. These receptors originate from a middle-aged woman in good health and CMV-seronegative.

This rearrangement joins TRBV11-2 to TRBJ1-2; D not certain. Germline V gene lookup returns CDR1 SGHAT and CDR2 FQNNGV. V shed 3 bases and J shed 4 bases, with 9 bases lying between them. This CDR3 region has 13 residues. The CDR3 loop is CASSFGTGYGYTF. The CDR3 DNA follows: TGTGCCAGCAGCTTCGGAACGGGCTATGGCTACACCTTC.

The gene calls are TRBV29-1 and TRBJ2-5, with a weak D call TRBD1 (6 bases). Germline lookup yields CDR1 SQVTM and CDR2 ANQGSEA. This CDR3 contains 13 residues. V was clipped by 4 bases and J by 4 bases, with 13 bases between them. Written as DNA, the CDR3 is TGCAGCGTTGTGGACAGTCCCGGAGAGACCCAGTACTTC. Translating gives CSVVDSPGETQYF.

The chain employs TRBV4-2 and TRBJ2-5, with D possibly being TRBD1 (6 bases). The CDR3 has 15 residues. The ends were cut back, 0 bases at V and 1 base at J, with 9 bases in the middle. Germline V gene sequence: CDR1 LGHNA, CDR2 YNFKEQ. CDR3 DNA: TGTGCCAGCAGCCAAGAGGGACACATCCAAGAGACCCAGTACTTC. This encodes CASSQEGHIQETQYF.

The genes are TRBV7-9 and TRBJ1-6; unclear D gene. Trimming stripped 3 bases from V and 8 bases from J, with 5 bases between. CDR3 size: 12 residues. CDR1 SEHNR and CDR2 FQNEAQ come from the germline V gene (reference sequence). The CDR3 DNA reads TGTGCCAGCAGCTTCGGGGATTCACCCCTCCACTTT. Translated: CASSFGDSPLHF. The full variable domain, in which reference TRBV7-9 and TRBJ1-6 provide the parts outside the CDR3, is DTGVSQNPRHKITKRGQNVTFRCDPISEHNRLYWYRQTLGQGPEFLTYFQNEAQLEKSRLLSDRFSAERPKGSFSTLEIQRTEQGDSAMYLCASSFGDSPLHFGNGTRLTVT.

The gene calls are TRBV6-1 and TRBJ1-1; D unresolved. CDR3 length equals 11 residues. Per the germline V gene, CDR1 is MNHNS and CDR2 is SASEGT. The germline V and J ends were trimmed by 3 bases and 3 bases, with 2 bases remaining between them. This CDR3 reads CASSDYTEAFF. The CDR3 region has the DNA TGTGCCAGCAGTGACTACACTGAAGCTTTCTTT.

J is TRBJ1-6 and V is TRBV6-5, with 7 bases fitting TRBD1. Per germline, CDR1 MNHEY and CDR2 SVGAGI. Trimming removed 4 bases from V and 8 bases from J; junction bases left unmatched: 5. There are 14 residues in the CDR3. The chain's CDR3 is CASSWGQWDSPLHF. In DNA form, the CDR3 reads TGTGCCAGCAGTTGGGGACAGTGGGATTCACCCCTCCACTTT.

The chain uses TRBV5-1 and TRBJ2-5, with D possibly matching TRBD2 (6 bases). Looked up from germline, CDR1 is SGHRS and CDR2 is YFSETQ. With 4 bases removed from V and 4 bases from J, the gap between germline ends came to 20 bases. The CDR3 loop spans 16 amino acids. The CDR3 sequence is CASSKPGLRAGETQYF. In nucleotides, the CDR3 is TGCGCCAGCAGCAAACCGGGACTCCGGGCAGGAGAGACCCAGTACTTC. Drawing the rest from reference TRBV5-1 and TRBJ2-5, the complete variable domain is KAGVTQTPRYLIKTRGQQVTLSCSPISGHRSVSWYQQTPGQGLQFLFEYFSETQRNKGNFPGRFSGRQFSNSRSEMNVSTLELGDSALYLCASSKPGLRAGETQYFGPGTRLLVL.

The V and J genes are TRBV4-2 and TRBJ2-3, with 8 bases matching TRBD2. The length of the CDR3 is 17 residues. Germline CDR1 reads LGHNA; CDR2 reads YNFKEQ. The junction had 10 bases not matched to a gene; V was cut back by 0 bases and J by 5 bases. The chain's CDR3 is CASSQDPAGAPGDTQYF. CDR3 coding DNA: TGTGCCAGCAGCCAAGATCCAGCGGGGGCCCCAGGAGATACGCAGTATTTT.

The rearrangement links TRBV6-1 to TRBJ1-1; TRBD1 is a possible D gene (6 bases). This CDR3 spans 14 amino acids. Trimming pared 6 bases from V and 1 base from J, leaving 12 bases between. Germline-derived CDR1 and CDR2 are MNHNS and SASEGT. CDR3 residues: CASRTGTPNTEAFF. The CDR3 DNA is TGTGCCAGCAGGACGGGGACACCGAACACTGAAGCTTTCTTT.

Concerning this clone itself: Different DNA sequences within this sample yield the same CDR3. CDR3 sequence: CASSERGAPDTQYF. DNA for the CDR3: TGTGCCAGCAGTGAGCGGGGGGCCCCAGATACGCAGTATTTT. The chain is built from TRBV6-4 and TRBJ2-3, with 8 bases aligning to TRBD2. This CDR3 is built from 14 residues. In germline, CDR1 is MRHNA, CDR2 SNTAGT. The ends lost 3 bases at V and 4 bases at J; junction bases unmatched: 3.

This sequence joins TRBV28 and TRBJ2-6; TRBD1 aligns across 9 bases. Germline V gene sequence: CDR1 MDHEN, CDR2 SYDVKM. J was trimmed by 0 bases and V by 5 bases; bases with no gene match: 8. The CDR3 consists of 18 residues. The CDR3 is CASSVQGAFFSGANVLTF. For the CDR3, the DNA is TGTGCCAGCAGTGTACAGGGGGCCTTCTTCTCTGGGGCCAACGTCCTGACTTTC.

The chain employs TRBV6-1 and TRBJ1-5, with D unclear. This CDR3 has 13 amino acids. CDR1 MNHNS and CDR2 SASEGT come from the germline V gene. V lost 3 bases to trimming and J lost 6 bases, with 9 bases between them. CDR3 protein: CASSDGYAQPQHF. The CDR3 region has the DNA TGTGCCAGCAGTGACGGGTACGCTCAGCCCCAGCATTTT.

The gene calls are TRBV29-1 and TRBJ1-4; a possible D gene is TRBD1 (6 bases). The V gene's germline CDR1 is SQVTM and CDR2 ANQGSEA. The V end was cut by 7 bases, the J end by 7 bases, with 25 bases between. This CDR3 has 16 amino acids. Here the CDR3 DNA reads TGCAGCGCTTTTGGACAGAGGCTTAATAGTGGTGAAAAACTGTTTTTT. Translated, it gives CSAFGQRLNSGEKLFF.

V and J are TRBV5-6 and TRBJ1-2; D remains ambiguous. Germline CDR1 is SGHDT and CDR2 is YYEEEE. V lost 3 bases and J lost 1, with 7 bases in between. The CDR3 extends over 13 amino acids. The DNA for the CDR3 is TGTGCCAGCAGCTCGACTTTTAACTATGGCTACACCTTC. Protein: CASSSTFNYGYTF.

The V call is TRBV19, the J call TRBJ2-1; 12 bases fit TRBD1. Trimming took 5 bases from V and 6 from J; bases not matched to a gene: 8. The germline V gene has CDR1 LNHDA and CDR2 SQIVND (reference sequence). The CDR3 is made up of 16 amino acids. The CDR3 nucleotides are TGTGCCAGTAGTGCCAGGGGACAGGGGGCCTTCAATGAGCAGTTCTTC. This encodes CASSARGQGAFNEQFF. The entire variable domain, with the rest obtained from reference TRBV19 and TRBJ2-1, is as follows: DGGITQSPKYLFRKEGQNVTLSCEQNLNHDAMYWYRQDPGQGLRLIYYSQIVNDFQKGDIAEGYSVSREKKESFPLTVTSAQKNPTAFYLCASSARGQGAFNEQFFGPGTRLTVL.

The gene calls are TRBV10-2 and TRBJ1-5; a weak D match, TRBD1 (5 bases). The germline V gene has CDR1 WSHSY and CDR2 SAAADI. With 6 bases removed from V and 2 bases from J, the gap between germline ends came to 8 bases. The CDR3 is 13 amino acids. The CDR3 region is CASSTQGNQPQHF. CDR3 coding DNA: TGCGCCAGCAGCACACAGGGCAATCAGCCCCAGCATTTT.

This chain links TRBV14 with TRBJ2-7, with TRBD2 matching over 10 bases. J was trimmed by 3 bases and V by 5 bases; bases with no gene match: 4. Germline CDR1 SGHDN, CDR2 FVKESK. This CDR3 comprises 14 residues. CDR3 bases: TGTGCCAGCAGCGGGATAGCGGGGGGCTACGAGCAGTACTTC. It codes for CASSGIAGGYEQYF.

J is TRBJ1-2 and V is TRBV7-2; 8 bases agree with TRBD1. Unmatched junction bases numbered 15, after V lost 3 bases and J lost 6 bases. Germline CDR1 is SGHTA and CDR2 is FQGNSA. The CDR3 is made up of 17 amino acids. The CDR3 loop is CASSFRAGGDGGNGYTF. In DNA form, the CDR3 reads TGTGCCAGCAGCTTTCGGGCAGGGGGCGATGGGGGGAATGGCTACACCTTC.

This chain links TRBV5-4 with TRBJ1-1, with 9 bases identical to TRBD1. With 2 bases clipped from V and 5 bases from J, the junction kept 7 bases outside the gene matches. The CDR3 runs to 15 residues. Per the germline V gene, CDR1 is SGHNT and CDR2 is YYREEE (reference sequence). CDR3: CASSLPTGGRTEAFF. The CDR3 bases are TGTGCCAGCAGCTTACCTACAGGGGGCAGGACTGAAGCTTTCTTT.

V usage is TRBV6-1 and J usage is TRBJ1-3; TRBD1 might be the D (5 bases). Trimming pared 2 bases from V and 2 bases from J, leaving 10 bases between. The germline CDR1 and CDR2 sequences are MNHNS and SASEGT. This CDR3 comprises 15 residues. The CDR3 DNA follows: TGTGCCAGCAGTGAAAGTGGAGGGGCTGGAAACACCATATATTTT. This translates into CASSESGGAGNTIYF.

CDR3 loop: CASSLFGDSGNTIYF. The CDR3 DNA sequence: TGTGCCAGCAGTTTATTTGGGGACAGCGGAAACACCATATATTTT. This chain connects TRBV28 to TRBJ1-3; 7 positions agree with TRBD1. Trimming removed 1 base from V and 4 bases from J; junction bases left unmatched: 4. CDR1 and CDR2 (germline): MDHEN, SYDVKM. There are 15 residues in the CDR3.